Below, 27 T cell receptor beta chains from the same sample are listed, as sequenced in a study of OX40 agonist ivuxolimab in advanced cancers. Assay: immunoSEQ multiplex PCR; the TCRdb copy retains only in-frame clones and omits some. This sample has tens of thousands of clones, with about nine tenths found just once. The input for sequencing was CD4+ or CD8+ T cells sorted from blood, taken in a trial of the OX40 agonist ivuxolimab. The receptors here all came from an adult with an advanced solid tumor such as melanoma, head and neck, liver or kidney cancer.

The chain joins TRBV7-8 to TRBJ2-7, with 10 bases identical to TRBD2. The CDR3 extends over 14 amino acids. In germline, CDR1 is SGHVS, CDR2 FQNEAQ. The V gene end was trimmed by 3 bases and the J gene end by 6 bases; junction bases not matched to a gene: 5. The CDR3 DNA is TGTGCCAGCAGCTTCCTAGCGGGAGAGGGCGAGCAGTACTTC. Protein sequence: CASSFLAGEGEQYF. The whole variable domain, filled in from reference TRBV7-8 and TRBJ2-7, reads GAGVSQSPRYKVAKRGQDVALRCDPISGHVSLFWYQQALGQGPEFLTYFQNEAQLDKSGLPSDRFFAERPEGSVSTLKIQRTQQEDSAVYLCASSFLAGEGEQYFGPGTRLTVT.

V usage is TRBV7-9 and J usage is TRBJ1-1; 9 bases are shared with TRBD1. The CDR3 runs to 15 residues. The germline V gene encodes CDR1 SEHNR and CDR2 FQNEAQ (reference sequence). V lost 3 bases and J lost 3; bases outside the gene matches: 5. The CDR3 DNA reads TGTGCCAGCAGCTTTACCGGACAGGGGTACACTGAAGCTTTCTTT. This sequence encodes CASSFTGQGYTEAFF.

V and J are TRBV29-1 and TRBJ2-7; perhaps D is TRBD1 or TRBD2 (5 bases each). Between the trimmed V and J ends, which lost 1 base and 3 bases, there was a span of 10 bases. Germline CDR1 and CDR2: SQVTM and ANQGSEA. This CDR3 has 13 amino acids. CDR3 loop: CSVEGGTFYEQYF. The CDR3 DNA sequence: TGCAGCGTTGAAGGGGGGACCTTCTACGAGCAGTACTTC.

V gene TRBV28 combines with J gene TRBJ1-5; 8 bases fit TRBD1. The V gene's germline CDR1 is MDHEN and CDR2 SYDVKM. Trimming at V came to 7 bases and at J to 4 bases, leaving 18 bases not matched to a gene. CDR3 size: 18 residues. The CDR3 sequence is CASISTPGQVFPNQPQHF. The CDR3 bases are TGTGCCAGCATCTCAACCCCGGGACAGGTTTTTCCTAATCAGCCCCAGCATTTT.

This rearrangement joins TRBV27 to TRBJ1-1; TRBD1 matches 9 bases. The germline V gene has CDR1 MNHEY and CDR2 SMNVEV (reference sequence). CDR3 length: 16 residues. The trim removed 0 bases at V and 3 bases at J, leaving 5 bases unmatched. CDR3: CASSLSTGGGYTEAFF. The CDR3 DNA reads TGTGCCAGCAGTTTATCGACAGGGGGAGGGTACACTGAAGCTTTCTTT.

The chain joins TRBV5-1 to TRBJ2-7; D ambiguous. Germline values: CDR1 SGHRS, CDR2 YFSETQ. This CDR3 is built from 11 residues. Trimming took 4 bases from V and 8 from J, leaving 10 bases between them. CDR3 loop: CASSLSVKQYF. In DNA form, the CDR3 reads TGCGCCAGCAGCCTCTCGGTCAAGCAGTACTTC.

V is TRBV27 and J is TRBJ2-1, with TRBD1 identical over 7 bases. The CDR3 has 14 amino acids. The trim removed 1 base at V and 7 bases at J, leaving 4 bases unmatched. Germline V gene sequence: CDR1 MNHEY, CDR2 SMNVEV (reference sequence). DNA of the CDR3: TGTGCCAGCAGTTTATACGGGACAGTGAATGAGCAGTTCTTC. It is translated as CASSLYGTVNEQFF.

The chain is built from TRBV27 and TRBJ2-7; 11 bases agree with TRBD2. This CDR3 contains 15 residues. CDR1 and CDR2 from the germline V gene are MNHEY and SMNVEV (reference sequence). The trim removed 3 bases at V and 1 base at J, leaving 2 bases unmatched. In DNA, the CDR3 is TGTGCCAGCAGTTTCCTAGCGGGAGGTTCCTACGAGCAGTACTTC. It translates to CASSFLAGGSYEQYF.

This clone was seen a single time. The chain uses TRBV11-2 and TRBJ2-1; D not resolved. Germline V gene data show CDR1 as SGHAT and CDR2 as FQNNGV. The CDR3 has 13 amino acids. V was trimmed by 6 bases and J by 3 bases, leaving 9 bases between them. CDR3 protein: CASSFDFYNEQFF. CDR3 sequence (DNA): TGTGCCAGCAGTTTCGACTTCTACAATGAGCAGTTCTTC.

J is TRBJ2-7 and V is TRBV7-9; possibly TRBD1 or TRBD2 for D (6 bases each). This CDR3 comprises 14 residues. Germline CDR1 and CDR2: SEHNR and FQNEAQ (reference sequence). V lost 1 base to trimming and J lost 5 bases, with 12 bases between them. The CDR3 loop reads CASSLVLGGDEQYF. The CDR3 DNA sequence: TGTGCCAGCAGCTTAGTACTGGGGGGCGACGAGCAGTACTTC.

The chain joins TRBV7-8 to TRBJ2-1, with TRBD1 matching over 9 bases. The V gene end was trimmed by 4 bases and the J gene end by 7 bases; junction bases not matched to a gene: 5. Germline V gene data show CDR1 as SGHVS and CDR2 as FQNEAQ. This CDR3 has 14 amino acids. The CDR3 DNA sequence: TGTGCCAGCAGCTATGGGACAGGGTTAAATGAGCAGTTCTTC. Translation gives CASSYGTGLNEQFF.

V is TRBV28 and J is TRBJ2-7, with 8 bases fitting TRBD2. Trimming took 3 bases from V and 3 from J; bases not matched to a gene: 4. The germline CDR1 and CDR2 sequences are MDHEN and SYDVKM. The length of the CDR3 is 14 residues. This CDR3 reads CASSFAAGDYEQYF. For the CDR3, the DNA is TGTGCCAGCAGTTTCGCAGCGGGAGACTACGAGCAGTACTTC.

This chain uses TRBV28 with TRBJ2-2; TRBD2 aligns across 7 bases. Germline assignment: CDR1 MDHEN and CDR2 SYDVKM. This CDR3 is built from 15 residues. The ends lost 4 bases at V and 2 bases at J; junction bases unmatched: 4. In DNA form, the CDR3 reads TGTGCCAGCAGTTGTGGGAGGGGTAACACCGGGGAGCTGTTTTTT. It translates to CASSCGRGNTGELFF.

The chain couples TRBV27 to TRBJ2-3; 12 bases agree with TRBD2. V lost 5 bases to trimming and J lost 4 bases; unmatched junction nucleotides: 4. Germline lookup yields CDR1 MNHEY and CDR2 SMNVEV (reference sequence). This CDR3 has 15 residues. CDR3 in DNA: TGTGCCAGCAGTGAACTAGCGGGAGGCGCAGATACGCAGTATTTT. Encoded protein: CASSELAGGADTQYF.

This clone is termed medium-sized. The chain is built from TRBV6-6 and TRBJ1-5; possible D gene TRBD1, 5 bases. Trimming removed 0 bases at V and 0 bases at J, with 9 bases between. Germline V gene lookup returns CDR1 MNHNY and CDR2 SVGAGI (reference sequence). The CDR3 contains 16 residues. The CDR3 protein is CASSYSRDGSNQPQHF. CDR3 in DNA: TGTGCCAGCAGTTACTCGAGGGACGGTAGCAATCAGCCCCAGCATTTT.

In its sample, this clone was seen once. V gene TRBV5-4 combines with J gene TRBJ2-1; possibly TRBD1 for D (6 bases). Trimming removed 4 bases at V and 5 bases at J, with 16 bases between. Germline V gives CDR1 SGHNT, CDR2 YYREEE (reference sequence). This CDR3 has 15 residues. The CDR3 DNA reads TGTGCCAGCAGCCTCGAGGGGGAGATCCACAATGAGCAGTTCTTC. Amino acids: CASSLEGEIHNEQFF.

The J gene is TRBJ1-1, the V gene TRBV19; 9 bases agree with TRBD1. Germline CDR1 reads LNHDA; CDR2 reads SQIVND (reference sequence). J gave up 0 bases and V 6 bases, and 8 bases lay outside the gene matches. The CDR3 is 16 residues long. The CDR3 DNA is TGTGCCAGTAGCCCGAGACAGGGGGGTATGAACACTGAAGCTTTCTTT. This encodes CASSPRQGGMNTEAFF.

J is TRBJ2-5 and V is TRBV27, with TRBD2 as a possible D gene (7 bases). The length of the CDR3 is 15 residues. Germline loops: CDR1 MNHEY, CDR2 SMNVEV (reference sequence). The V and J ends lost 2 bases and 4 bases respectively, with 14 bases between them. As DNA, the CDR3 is TGTGCCAGCAGTTTAGGACTAGTCAGGGGAGAGACCCAGTACTTC. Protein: CASSLGLVRGETQYF.

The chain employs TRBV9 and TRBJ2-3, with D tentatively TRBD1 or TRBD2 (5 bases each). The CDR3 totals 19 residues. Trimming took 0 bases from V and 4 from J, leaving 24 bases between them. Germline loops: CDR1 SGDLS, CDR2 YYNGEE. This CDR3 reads CASSVATTFTGPGADTQYF. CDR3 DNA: TGTGCCAGCAGCGTAGCTACGACTTTCACGGGACCTGGCGCAGATACGCAGTATTTT. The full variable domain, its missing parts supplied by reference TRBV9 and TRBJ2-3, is DSGVTQTPKHLITATGQRVTLRCSPRSGDLSVYWYQQSLDQGLQFLIQYYNGEERAKGNILERFSAQQFPDLHSELNLSSLELGDSALYFCASSVATTFTGPGADTQYFGPGTRLTVL.

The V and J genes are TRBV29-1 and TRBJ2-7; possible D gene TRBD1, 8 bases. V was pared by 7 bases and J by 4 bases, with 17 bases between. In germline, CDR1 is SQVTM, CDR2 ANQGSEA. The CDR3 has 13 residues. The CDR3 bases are TGCAGCGCCTGGGGGGGACAGGAGTACGAGCAGTACTTC. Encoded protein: CSAWGGQEYEQYF.

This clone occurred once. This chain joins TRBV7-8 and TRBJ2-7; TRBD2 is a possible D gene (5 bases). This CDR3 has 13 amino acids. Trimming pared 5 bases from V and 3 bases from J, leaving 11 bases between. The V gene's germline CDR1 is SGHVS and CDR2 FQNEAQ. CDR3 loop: CASSVSGSYEQYF. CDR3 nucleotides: TGTGCCAGCAGCGTAAGTGGGAGCTACGAGCAGTACTTC.

The chain's CDR3 is CAISGPSPDTQYF. The CDR3 DNA sequence: TGTGCCATCAGTGGGCCCTCTCCGGATACGCAGTATTTT. The chain carries TRBV10-3 and TRBJ2-3; no clear D. CDR3 length equals 13 residues. The V end was cut by 4 bases, the J end by 6 bases, with 11 bases between. Germline-derived CDR1 and CDR2 are ENHRY and SYGVKD.

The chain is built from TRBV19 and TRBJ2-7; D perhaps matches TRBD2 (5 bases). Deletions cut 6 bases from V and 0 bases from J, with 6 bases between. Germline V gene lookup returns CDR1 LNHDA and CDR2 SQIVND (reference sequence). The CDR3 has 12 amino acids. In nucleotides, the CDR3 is TGTGCCAGTAGAGGGAGCTCCTACGAGCAGTACTTC. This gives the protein CASRGSSYEQYF.

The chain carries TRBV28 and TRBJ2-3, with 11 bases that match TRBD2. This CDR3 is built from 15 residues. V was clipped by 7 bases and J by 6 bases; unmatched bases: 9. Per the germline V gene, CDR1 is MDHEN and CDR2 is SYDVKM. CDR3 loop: CASNPTSGVRDTQYF. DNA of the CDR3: TGTGCCAGCAACCCGACTAGCGGGGTTCGGGATACGCAGTATTTT.

The CDR3 protein is CASSAKTGGLSHEQFF. Written as DNA, the CDR3 is TGTGCCAGTAGTGCCAAGACAGGGGGCCTCTCCCATGAGCAGTTCTTC. The chain recombines TRBV19 with TRBJ2-1; 10 positions agree with TRBD1. Germline V lookup: CDR1 LNHDA, CDR2 SQIVND (reference sequence). This CDR3 is 16 amino acids long. The V and J ends lost 5 bases and 8 bases, in that order; junction bases with no gene match: 12.

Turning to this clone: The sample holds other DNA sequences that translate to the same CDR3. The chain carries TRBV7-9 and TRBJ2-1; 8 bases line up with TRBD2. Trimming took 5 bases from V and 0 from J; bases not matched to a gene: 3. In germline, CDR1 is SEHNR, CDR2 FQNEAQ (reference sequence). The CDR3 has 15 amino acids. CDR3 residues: CASSPSGSSYNEQFF. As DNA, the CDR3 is TGTGCCAGCAGCCCCAGCGGGAGCTCCTACAATGAGCAGTTCTTC.

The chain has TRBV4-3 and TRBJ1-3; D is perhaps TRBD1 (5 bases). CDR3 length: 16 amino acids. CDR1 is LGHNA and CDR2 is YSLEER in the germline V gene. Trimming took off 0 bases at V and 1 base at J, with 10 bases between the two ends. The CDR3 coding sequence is TGCGCCAGCAGCCAAGATGGGGGGGGTTCTGGAAACACCATATATTTT. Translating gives CASSQDGGGSGNTIYF.